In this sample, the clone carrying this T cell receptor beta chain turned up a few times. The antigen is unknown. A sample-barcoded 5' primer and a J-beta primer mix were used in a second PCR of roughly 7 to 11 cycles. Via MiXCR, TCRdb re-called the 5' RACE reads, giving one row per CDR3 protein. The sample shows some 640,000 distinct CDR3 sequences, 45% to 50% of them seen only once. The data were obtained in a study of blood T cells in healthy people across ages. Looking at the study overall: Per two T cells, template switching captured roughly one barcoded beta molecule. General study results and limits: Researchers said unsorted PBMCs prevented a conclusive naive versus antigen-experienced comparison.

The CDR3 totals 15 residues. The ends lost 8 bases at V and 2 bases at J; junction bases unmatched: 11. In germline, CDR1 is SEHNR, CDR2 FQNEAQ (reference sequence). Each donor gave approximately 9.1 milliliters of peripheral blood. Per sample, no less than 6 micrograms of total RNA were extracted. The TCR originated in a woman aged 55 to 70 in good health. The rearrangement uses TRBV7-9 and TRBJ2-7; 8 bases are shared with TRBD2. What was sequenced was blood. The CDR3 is CASSLEGGRTYEQYF. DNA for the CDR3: TGTGCCAGCTCCCTCGAAGGCGGGAGGACCTACGAGCAGTACTTC.